This T cell receptor (beta chain) originates from a study of T cell responses to AZD1222 COVID-19 vaccine. Profiling relied on immunoSEQ multiplex PCR, and the TCRdb table lists in-frame clones only, not all of them. Here the sample spans around 160,000 clones, 82% being singletons. V shed 0 bases, J shed 7 bases, and the junction held 6 bases outside the gene matches. The V gene's germline CDR1 is MGHRA and CDR2 YSYEKL. The CDR3 contains 15 residues. Comments on this clone: The antigen is unknown.

Study outcomes and limitations: There were mostly white British donors and more females than males, and clonal diversity was possibly underestimated.

The sequence was collected from an adult in good health. The V and J genes are TRBV4-1 and TRBJ1-5, with 7 positions matching TRBD1. The starting material was peripheral blood, obtained on day 0 of MenACWY control vaccination. The CDR3 is CASSQDQGVRQPQHF. Written as DNA, the CDR3 is TGCGCCAGCAGCCAAGATCAGGGGGTCAGGCAGCCCCAGCATTTT.